This T cell receptor (beta chain) appears in the sequencing data of a study of T-cell reconstitution after alpha-beta-depleted transplantation in children. V dropped 1 base and J dropped 0 bases, with 7 bases sitting between them. CDR1 is LGHNA, CDR2 YSLEER, per germline. The CDR3 totals 15 residues. This clonotype showed up just a few times. Preparation of the TCRbeta library used unique molecular identifiers. MiXCR, applied by TCRdb to the PCR reads, yields one record per CDR3 protein. The sample carries a few hundred thousand distinct CDR3 sequences, under 20% recorded once. Material: PBMCs, mostly from graft donor cells, obtained 360 days after TCRalphabeta/CD19-depleted stem cell transplant. The chain recombines TRBV4-3 with TRBJ2-1; D unresolved. The sequence came from a boy under three years old who had a stem cell transplant for Wiskott-Aldrich syndrome, so the T cells may come from the graft donor. The CDR3 region is CASSQGPYSYNEQFF. In DNA, the CDR3 is TGCGCCAGCAGCCAAGGGCCGTACTCCTACAATGAGCAGTTCTTC.